These 21 T cell receptor beta chains share one sample of origin, sequenced in a study of blood T cell repertoires in COVID-19. Here immunoSEQ multiplex PCR was the method, and the copy in TCRdb shows in-frame clones only, minus some. There are more than 150,000 clones in the sample; about 89% occur only once, and 2.5% to 3.5% lies in the top ten. The sample consisted of peripheral blood. The source is a man aged 55 to 70 with acute or convalescent COVID-19.

The rearrangement joins TRBV6-6 to TRBJ1-1; 8 bases map to TRBD1. The CDR3 has 15 amino acids. Trimming cost V 2 bases and J 5 bases; bases outside gene matches: 7. Germline CDR1 and CDR2: MNHNY and SVGAGI (reference sequence). CDR3 DNA sequence: TGTGCCAGCAGTTACAGCGGACAGGGAATAACTGAAGCTTTCTTT. Translated, it gives CASSYSGQGITEAFF.

The genes are TRBV6-5 and TRBJ1-2; a weak D match, TRBD1 (5 bases). Germline V gene sequence: CDR1 MNHEY, CDR2 SVGAGI. The V end lost 0 bases, the J end lost 14 bases, and 16 bases lay between the germline ends. The CDR3 spans 13 residues. CDR3 amino acids: CASSYSRKEGKTF. For the CDR3, the DNA is TGTGCCAGCAGTTACTCGAGGAAGGAGGGGAAAACCTTC.

The V and J genes are TRBV5-6 and TRBJ2-1; 10 bases align to TRBD1. Trimming at V came to 4 bases and at J to 8 bases, leaving 3 bases not matched to a gene. The CDR3 is 13 residues long. In germline, CDR1 is SGHDT, CDR2 YYEEEE. CDR3 region: CASSRDRGDEQFF. CDR3 sequence (DNA): TGTGCCAGCAGCCGGGACAGGGGCGATGAGCAGTTCTTC.

The V and J genes are TRBV6-2 or TRBV6-3 and TRBJ2-3, with 7 bases aligning to TRBD2. V shed 7 bases, J shed 0 bases, and the junction held 10 bases outside the gene matches. CDR1 is MNHEY and CDR2 is SVGEGT in the germline V gene. This CDR3 spans 16 amino acids. CDR3 amino acids: CASNPGPRGSTDTQYF. The CDR3 coding sequence is TGTGCCAGCAACCCCGGGCCGCGGGGGAGCACAGATACGCAGTATTTT.

The rearrangement links TRBV6-5 to TRBJ1-6; TRBD1 aligns across 7 bases. Germline V gene data show CDR1 as MNHEY and CDR2 as SVGAGI. Unmatched junction bases numbered 5, after V lost 0 bases and J lost 9 bases. This CDR3 is 15 amino acids long. The CDR3 region is CASSYSGTVPSPLHF. In DNA form, the CDR3 reads TGTGCCAGCAGTTACTCAGGGACAGTCCCTTCACCCCTCCACTTT.

This chain connects TRBV30 to TRBJ2-3; 7 bases fit TRBD2. Germline trimming cut 1 base from V and 11 bases from J; bases unmatched to any gene: 6. The CDR3 consists of 12 residues. The V gene's germline CDR1 is GTSNPN and CDR2 SVGIG (reference sequence). The CDR3 region is CAWSDPGLWQYF. DNA for the CDR3: TGTGCCTGGAGTGATCCGGGACTATGGCAGTATTTT.

The chain combines TRBV4-1 with TRBJ1-2, with 7 bases fitting TRBD1. Germline trimming cut 4 bases from V and 3 bases from J; bases unmatched to any gene: 5. Germline-derived CDR1 and CDR2 are MGHRA and YSYEKL. The CDR3 totals 14 residues. As DNA, the CDR3 is TGCGCCAGCAGCCGTGGGACAGAATACTATGGCTACACCTTC. Translating gives CASSRGTEYYGYTF.

The chain has TRBV7-3 and TRBJ1-1, with D perhaps matching TRBD1 (6 bases). Looked up from germline, CDR1 is SGHTA and CDR2 is FQGTGA. The CDR3 loop spans 14 amino acids. V dropped 0 bases and J dropped 4 bases, with 9 bases sitting between them. CDR3 amino acids: CASSLTGGVTEAFF. CDR3 bases: TGTGCCAGCAGCTTAACAGGGGGGGTCACTGAAGCTTTCTTT.

Here the CDR3 reads CASSVAGTGAVYEQYF. CDR3 in DNA: TGTGCCAGCAGCGTAGCGGGGACAGGAGCCGTCTACGAGCAGTACTTC. This chain uses TRBV9 with TRBJ2-7; 8 bases align to TRBD1. The CDR3 extends over 16 amino acids. The trim removed 0 bases at V and 3 bases at J, leaving 8 bases unmatched. Germline V CDR1 and CDR2: SGDLS, YYNGEE.

This sequence joins TRBV7-8 and TRBJ2-7; D remains ambiguous. The CDR3 consists of 14 residues. Germline values: CDR1 SGHVS, CDR2 FQNEAQ. V was shortened by 4 bases and J by 3 bases, with 13 bases between the two germline ends. As DNA, the CDR3 is TGTGCCAGCAGCTACCTCGACGGCGGCTACGAGCAGTACTTC. Translation: CASSYLDGGYEQYF.

V is TRBV15 and J is TRBJ1-2; 8 bases are shared with TRBD1. CDR1 is LNHNV, CDR2 YYDKDF, per germline (reference sequence). The ends lost 0 bases at V and 6 bases at J; junction bases unmatched: 6. This CDR3 is 15 amino acids long. The CDR3 loop reads CATSREGDRQDGYTF. In nucleotides, the CDR3 is TGTGCCACCAGCAGAGAAGGGGACAGGCAGGATGGCTACACCTTC.

The genes are TRBV6-6 and TRBJ2-7; 9 bases are a match to TRBD1. With 6 bases clipped from V and 4 bases from J, the junction kept 1 base outside the gene matches. Germline lookup yields CDR1 MNHNY and CDR2 SVGAGI (reference sequence). This CDR3 has 12 amino acids. For the CDR3, the DNA is TGTGCCAGCAGGGGACAGGGATACGAGCAGTACTTC. It codes for CASRGQGYEQYF.

The J gene is TRBJ1-5, the V gene TRBV4-3; 7 positions agree with TRBD1. Unmatched junction bases numbered 6, after V lost 0 bases and J lost 7 bases. Per the germline V gene, CDR1 is LGHNA and CDR2 is YSLEER. The CDR3 consists of 15 residues. As DNA, the CDR3 is TGCGCCAGCAGCCAAGAGGTACAGGGGAGCCAGCCCCAGCATTTT. Protein: CASSQEVQGSQPQHF.

V is TRBV6-1 and J is TRBJ1-2; a weak D match, TRBD1 (5 bases). V lost 4 bases and J lost 4, with 19 bases in between. The CDR3 runs to 16 residues. Germline-derived CDR1 and CDR2 are MNHNS and SASEGT. Here the CDR3 reads CASSGPWGSLAYGYTF. The DNA for the CDR3 is TGTGCCAGCAGTGGACCCTGGGGCAGCCTGGCCTATGGCTACACCTTC.

The chain employs TRBV6-6 and TRBJ2-5; 7 bases are a match to TRBD1. Germline V CDR1 and CDR2: MNHNY, SVGAGI (reference sequence). J gave up 3 bases and V 5 bases, and 6 bases lay outside the gene matches. This CDR3 is 14 amino acids long. The CDR3 loop reads CASSPYDREETQYF. CDR3 in DNA: TGTGCCAGCAGTCCCTACGACAGGGAAGAGACCCAGTACTTC.

The chain couples TRBV18 to TRBJ2-7; TRBD1 matches at 10 bases. The CDR3 loop spans 16 amino acids. The junction had 10 bases not matched to a gene; V was cut back by 2 bases and J by 6 bases. Germline loops: CDR1 KGHSH, CDR2 LQKENI. The CDR3 nucleotides are TGTGCCAGCTCACCATCTCAGCCCGGGACAGGGGCCGAGCAGTACTTC. Protein sequence: CASSPSQPGTGAEQYF.

The chain couples TRBV5-1 to TRBJ2-3, with TRBD1 matching 7 bases. Germline loops: CDR1 SGHRS, CDR2 YFSETQ. This CDR3 spans 15 amino acids. The junction had 4 bases not matched to a gene; V was cut back by 2 bases and J by 1 base. This CDR3 reads CASSLNRGGTDTQYF. In nucleotides, the CDR3 is TGCGCCAGCAGCTTAAACAGGGGTGGCACAGATACGCAGTATTTT.

The rearrangement links TRBV6-5 to TRBJ2-1; TRBD1 matches 8 bases. Germline V gives CDR1 MNHEY, CDR2 SVGAGI. J lost 3 bases, V lost 6 bases, and 7 bases had no gene match. This CDR3 is built from 15 residues. The CDR3 bases are TGTGCCAGCAGCCCCTTGGACAGGGACTACAATGAGCAGTTCTTC. Its protein product is CASSPLDRDYNEQFF.

This chain connects TRBV5-8 to TRBJ1-6, with 7 bases that match TRBD1. CDR1 is SGHTS, CDR2 YDEGEE, per germline. The ends lost 4 bases at V and 7 bases at J; junction bases unmatched: 8. This CDR3 contains 15 residues. CDR3 protein: CASSLEGARNSPLHF. In DNA, the CDR3 is TGTGCCAGCAGCCTGGAGGGGGCTCGGAATTCACCCCTCCACTTT. Drawing the rest from reference TRBV5-8 and TRBJ1-6, the complete variable domain is EAGVTQSPTHLIKTRGQQATLRCSPISGHTSVYWYQQALGLGLQFLLWYDEGEERNRGNFPPRFSGRQFPNYSSELNVNALELEDSALYLCASSLEGARNSPLHFGNGTRLTVT.

This chain links TRBV29-1 with TRBJ2-1; 12 bases match TRBD1. This CDR3 has 13 amino acids. Germline trimming cut 3 bases from V and 10 bases from J; bases unmatched to any gene: 4. CDR1 and CDR2 (germline): SQVTM, ANQGSEA. Written as DNA, the CDR3 is TGCAGCGTTGAGGGACAGGGGGCGATAGAGCAGTTCTTC. It yields the protein CSVEGQGAIEQFF.

The gene calls are TRBV3-1 (or the pseudogene TRBV3-2) and TRBJ1-2, with 7 bases aligning to TRBD1. The CDR3 loop spans 16 amino acids. The V gene end was trimmed by 1 base and the J gene end by 7 bases; junction bases not matched to a gene: 12. Per germline, CDR1 LGHDT and CDR2 YNNKEL (reference sequence). The CDR3 nucleotides read TGTGCCAGCAGCCAAGGGACAGGCCGTTGGGGCGGTGGCTACACCTTC. Its translation: CASSQGTGRWGGGYTF.